The 26 T cell receptor beta chains given below trace back to one sample, sequenced in a study of blood T cell repertoires in COVID-19. The assay was immunoSEQ multiplex PCR, and TCRdb's table has in-frame clones only and misses some. The table records some 40,000 clones, around 80% of them present only once. The sample comprised peripheral blood. The source of these receptors is a human donor in a cohort sampled during active COVID-19.

The chain couples TRBV7-3 to TRBJ1-1; 8 bases map to TRBD1. The V gene end was trimmed by 0 bases and the J gene end by 0 bases; junction bases not matched to a gene: 6. Looked up from germline, CDR1 is SGHTA and CDR2 is FQGTGA. CDR3 length: 17 amino acids. CDR3 sequence (DNA): TGTGCCAGCAGCTTAACGGCCGAGACAGGGGTGAACACTGAAGCTTTCTTT. Its protein is CASSLTAETGVNTEAFF.

The chain carries TRBV6-5 and TRBJ1-1; D uncertain. The CDR3 loop spans 14 amino acids. V lost 7 bases and J 0 bases, leaving 12 bases between the germline ends. CDR1 is MNHEY, CDR2 SVGAGI, per germline. CDR3 nucleotides: TGTGCCAGCACCCTCAGATTTATGAACACTGAAGCTTTCTTT. It is translated as CASTLRFMNTEAFF.

The chain links TRBV19 to TRBJ1-5, with 8 bases fitting TRBD1. Germline V gene lookup returns CDR1 LNHDA and CDR2 SQIVND (reference sequence). This CDR3 comprises 16 residues. J lost 3 bases, V lost 7 bases, and 11 bases had no gene match. CDR3 in amino acids: CASKRAGGFPNQPQHF. In nucleotides, the CDR3 is TGTGCCAGTAAAAGGGCAGGGGGCTTCCCCAATCAGCCCCAGCATTTT.

About this clone itself: The same CDR3 is also encoded by other DNA sequences in this sample. The CDR3 region has the DNA TGTGCCAGCAGCCCCGGGGGGGGCACAGATACGCAGTATTTT. This sequence encodes CASSPGGGTDTQYF. The chain employs TRBV7-2 and TRBJ2-3; 8 bases align to TRBD2. CDR3 length: 14 amino acids. V shed 5 bases and J 1 base; nucleotides not matched to a gene: 2. CDR1 is SGHTA and CDR2 is FQGNSA in the germline V gene.

The chain couples TRBV4-1 to TRBJ2-3, with 9 bases that match TRBD1. With V trimmed by 1 base and J by 1 base, 6 bases remained unmatched. CDR1 MGHRA and CDR2 YSYEKL come from the germline V gene. The CDR3 is made up of 17 amino acids. CDR3 nucleotides: TGCGCCAGCAGCCAAGTTGTTCGGGACAGGGGCACAGATACGCAGTATTTT. Encoded protein: CASSQVVRDRGTDTQYF.

The chain uses TRBV15 and TRBJ2-7; D is ambiguous. This CDR3 comprises 14 residues. Germline V gene data show CDR1 as LNHNV and CDR2 as YYDKDF (reference sequence). Trimming removed 0 bases from V and 5 bases from J, with 11 bases in between. CDR3 residues: CATSRDQASDEQYF. CDR3 sequence (DNA): TGTGCCACCAGCAGAGATCAAGCGTCAGACGAGCAGTACTTC.

The rearrangement joins TRBV2 to TRBJ2-2, with D perhaps TRBD1 (6 bases). From germline, CDR1 is SNHLY and CDR2 FYNNEI. CDR3 length: 13 residues. Trimming shortened V by 0 bases and J by 7 bases, and 6 bases separated the two germline ends. The CDR3 protein is CASSEAGHGELFF. For the CDR3, the DNA is TGTGCCAGCAGTGAAGCGGGACACGGGGAGCTGTTTTTT. Together with reference TRBV2 and TRBJ2-2, the CDR3 gives the full variable domain: EPEVTQTPSHQVTQMGQEVILRCVPISNHLYFYWYRQILGQKVEFLVSFYNNEISEKSEIFDDQFSVERPDGSNFTLKIRSTKLEDSAMYFCASSEAGHGELFFGEGSRLTVL.

This clone was picked up a small number of times. The chain couples TRBV7-9 to TRBJ2-7; no definite D call. There are 12 residues in the CDR3. The germline CDR1 and CDR2 sequences are SEHNR and FQNEAQ (reference sequence). Trimming took off 1 base at V and 2 bases at J, with 3 bases between the two ends. The CDR3 DNA reads as TGTGCCAGCAGCTTAGTAGCCTACGAGCAGTACTTC. Its translation is CASSLVAYEQYF.

The CDR3 spells CAWSRGGGTGNTIYF. The CDR3 DNA reads as TGTGCCTGGAGTAGAGGAGGAGGTACGGGAAACACCATATATTTT. The chain links TRBV30 to TRBJ1-3, with D unresolved. The CDR3 consists of 15 residues. The V end was cut by 2 bases, the J end by 4 bases, with 15 bases between. The germline V gene has CDR1 GTSNPN and CDR2 SVGIG (reference sequence).

The chain joins TRBV18 to TRBJ2-2, with no clear D. From germline, CDR1 is KGHSH and CDR2 LQKENI. The CDR3 runs 15 residues. V lost 3 bases to trimming and J lost 7 bases, with 15 bases between them. The CDR3 DNA reads as TGTGCCAGCTCACCCCTGTATGGAGAACGCGGGGAGCTGTTTTTT. Its translation: CASSPLYGERGELFF.

Remarks on this clone: Its ends do not fully match the called genes, so a read error is possible. The chain carries TRBV6-2 or TRBV6-3 and TRBJ2-7; 10 bases map to TRBD2. The CDR3 runs 15 residues. From germline, CDR1 is MNHEY and CDR2 SVGEGT. DNA of the CDR3: TGTGCCAGCAGTCACTCTAGCGGGAGCTCCTACGAGCAGTACTTC. Translation: CASSHSSGSSYEQYF.

This clone occurred once. The rearrangement links TRBV7-8 to TRBJ1-1, with TRBD1 identical over 9 bases. V dropped 5 bases and J dropped 4; count of bases not matched to a gene: 8. This CDR3 comprises 15 residues. Germline V CDR1 and CDR2: SGHVS, FQNEAQ. Written as DNA, the CDR3 is TGTGCCAGCAGCCCGAGGACAGGGGTAGGCACTGAAGCTTTCTTT. It is translated as CASSPRTGVGTEAFF. The whole variable domain, filled in from reference TRBV7-8 and TRBJ1-1, reads GAGVSQSPRYKVAKRGQDVALRCDPISGHVSLFWYQQALGQGPEFLTYFQNEAQLDKSGLPSDRFFAERPEGSVSTLKIQRTQQEDSAVYLCASSPRTGVGTEAFFGQGTRLTVV.

The CDR3 here is CATSRGLAGTDTQYF. The CDR3 coding sequence is TGTGCCACCAGCAGAGGGCTAGCGGGCACAGATACGCAGTATTTT. The gene calls are TRBV15 and TRBJ2-3, with 7 bases matching TRBD2. CDR1 is LNHNV, CDR2 YYDKDF, per germline (reference sequence). V shed 1 base, J shed 1 base, and the junction held 2 bases outside the gene matches. The CDR3 runs 15 residues.

V is TRBV30 and J is TRBJ2-3; 8 bases align to TRBD1. Germline assignment: CDR1 GTSNPN and CDR2 SVGIG (reference sequence). V gave up 3 bases and J gave up 11 bases; unmatched junction bases: 4. The CDR3 covers 11 residues. The CDR3 is CAWSGQGKQYF. The CDR3, as DNA: TGTGCCTGGAGCGGACAGGGAAAGCAGTATTTT.

The rearrangement links TRBV19 to TRBJ2-5; TRBD2 is a possible D gene (6 bases). The V gene lost 2 bases and the J gene lost 1 base, with 14 bases spanning the gap. Germline lookup yields CDR1 LNHDA and CDR2 SQIVND (reference sequence). The CDR3 covers 16 residues. This CDR3 reads CASSIQPWRGQETQYF. As DNA, the CDR3 is TGTGCCAGTAGTATACAACCTTGGCGGGGCCAAGAGACCCAGTACTTC.

This chain uses TRBV3-1 (or the pseudogene TRBV3-2) with TRBJ2-1; 7 bases line up with TRBD2. This CDR3 is built from 15 residues. In germline, CDR1 is LGHDT, CDR2 YNNKEL (reference sequence). J gave up 5 bases and V 0 bases, and 4 bases lay outside the gene matches. The CDR3 here is CASSQDGGSHNEQFF. The DNA for the CDR3 is TGTGCCAGCAGCCAAGATGGCGGGAGCCACAATGAGCAGTTCTTC.

The rearrangement joins TRBV21-1 to TRBJ2-7; the table names TRBD2, a call not compared with the DNA. TRBV21-1 is classified as a pseudogene. This CDR3 has 12 residues. The CDR3 sequence is CASTPGRYEQYF. In nucleotides, the CDR3 is TGTGCCAGCACCCCGGGGAGGTACGAGCAGTACTTC.

This chain links TRBV7-2 with TRBJ1-2; the D gene is possibly TRBD1 (6 bases). Trimming removed 1 base at V and 7 bases at J, with 16 bases between. Germline CDR1 SGHTA, CDR2 FQGNSA. The CDR3 covers 15 residues. The CDR3 DNA reads as TGTGCCAGCAGCTTAGTTTGGACAGACCTGGGTGGCTACACCTTC. Translation: CASSLVWTDLGGYTF. Full variable domain (outside the CDR3, taken from reference TRBV7-2 and TRBJ1-2): GAGVSQSPSNKVTEKGKDVELRCDPISGHTALYWYRQSLGQGLEFLIYFQGNSAPDKSGLPSDRFSAERTGGSVSTLTIQRTQQEDSAVYLCASSLVWTDLGGYTFGSGTRLTVV.

The chain carries TRBV20-1 and TRBJ1-4; 10 nucleotides agree with TRBD1. Germline loops: CDR1 DFQATT, CDR2 SNEGSKA (reference sequence). There are 14 residues in the CDR3. The J segment lost 7 bases and the V segment lost 3 bases, leaving 5 bases of the junction unmatched. The CDR3 here is CSASRQGAGEKLFF. Written as DNA, the CDR3 is TGCAGTGCTAGTAGACAGGGGGCCGGTGAAAAACTGTTTTTT.

The chain joins TRBV6-1 to TRBJ2-5; D gene uncertain. The length of the CDR3 is 15 residues. V was clipped by 1 base and J by 0 bases, with 9 bases between them. CDR1 and CDR2 (germline): MNHNS, SASEGT. The CDR3 reads CASSEGQAHQETQYF. The CDR3 nucleotides are TGTGCCAGCAGTGAAGGTCAGGCCCACCAAGAGACCCAGTACTTC.

The chain links TRBV3-1 (or the pseudogene TRBV3-2) to TRBJ2-3; D may be TRBD2 (6 bases). The CDR3 is made up of 15 amino acids. From germline, CDR1 is LGHDT and CDR2 YNNKEL (reference sequence). The V end was cut by 2 bases, the J end by 4 bases, with 13 bases between. CDR3 nucleotide sequence: TGTGCCAGCAGCCAAACTTGGGAGGCGGCAGATACGCAGTATTTT. Amino acid sequence: CASSQTWEAADTQYF.

The chain carries TRBV11-3 and TRBJ1-2, with D perhaps TRBD1 (5 bases). CDR1 is SGHNT and CDR2 is YENEEA in the germline V gene. The CDR3 is 14 amino acids. The ends were cut back, 4 bases at V and 8 bases at J, with 17 bases in the middle. CDR3 sequence reads: CASSSPNGGMGYTF. DNA of the CDR3: TGTGCCAGCAGCTCTCCCAACGGGGGGATGGGCTACACCTTC.

This clone has only one observation. DNA of the CDR3: TGTGCCAGTACCCTTACAGGGGGCGGGTCGGGTGAGCAGTTCTTC. Translating gives CASTLTGGGSGEQFF. V is TRBV19 and J is TRBJ2-1; 9 bases align to TRBD1. J lost 9 bases, V lost 7 bases, and 13 bases had no gene match. Germline V gene data show CDR1 as LNHDA and CDR2 as SQIVND (reference sequence). This CDR3 has 15 amino acids.

The rearrangement joins TRBV10-3 to TRBJ2-7; possibly TRBD1 for D (5 bases). The CDR3 is 11 amino acids. Germline-derived CDR1 and CDR2 are ENHRY and SYGVKD. V gave up 8 bases and J gave up 6 bases, with 11 bases separating them. As DNA, the CDR3 is TGTGCCATCGAAGACCAGGGCGAGCAGTACTTC. Residues: CAIEDQGEQYF.

The rearrangement uses TRBV28 and TRBJ2-1, with 8 bases aligning to TRBD1. Germline V gene data show CDR1 as MDHEN and CDR2 as SYDVKM. The CDR3 spans 15 residues. V trimming: 3 bases; J trimming: 3 bases; junction bases outside the gene matches: 4. The CDR3 DNA sequence: TGTGCCAGCAGTTTGGGACAGGCGATCTACAATGAGCAGTTCTTC. As protein: CASSLGQAIYNEQFF.

This clone was picked up one time. V is TRBV29-1 and J is TRBJ1-4, with D possibly matching TRBD1 (6 bases). Deletions cut 5 bases from V and 5 bases from J, with 18 bases between. Germline V gives CDR1 SQVTM, CDR2 ANQGSEA. The CDR3 loop spans 15 amino acids. The CDR3 spells CSVLQGLGTNEKLFF. CDR3 DNA sequence: TGCAGCGTTTTACAGGGATTAGGAACCAATGAAAAACTGTTTTTT.